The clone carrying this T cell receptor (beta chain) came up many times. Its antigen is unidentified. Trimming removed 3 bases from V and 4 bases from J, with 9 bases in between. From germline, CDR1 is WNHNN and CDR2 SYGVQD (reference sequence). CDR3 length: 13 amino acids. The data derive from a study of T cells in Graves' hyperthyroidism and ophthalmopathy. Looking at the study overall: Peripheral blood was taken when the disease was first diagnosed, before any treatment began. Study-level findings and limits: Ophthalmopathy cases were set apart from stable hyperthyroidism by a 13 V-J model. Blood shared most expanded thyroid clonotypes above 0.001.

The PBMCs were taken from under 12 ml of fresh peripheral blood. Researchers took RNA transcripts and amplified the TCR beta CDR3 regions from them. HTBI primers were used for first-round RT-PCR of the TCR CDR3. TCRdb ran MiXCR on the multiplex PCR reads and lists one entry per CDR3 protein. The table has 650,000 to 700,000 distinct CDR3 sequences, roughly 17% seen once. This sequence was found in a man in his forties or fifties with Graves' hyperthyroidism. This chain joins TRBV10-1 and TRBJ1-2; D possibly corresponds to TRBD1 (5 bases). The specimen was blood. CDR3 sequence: CASSESGSYGYTF. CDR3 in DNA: TGCGCCAGCAGTGAATCAGGGAGCTATGGCTACACCTTC.